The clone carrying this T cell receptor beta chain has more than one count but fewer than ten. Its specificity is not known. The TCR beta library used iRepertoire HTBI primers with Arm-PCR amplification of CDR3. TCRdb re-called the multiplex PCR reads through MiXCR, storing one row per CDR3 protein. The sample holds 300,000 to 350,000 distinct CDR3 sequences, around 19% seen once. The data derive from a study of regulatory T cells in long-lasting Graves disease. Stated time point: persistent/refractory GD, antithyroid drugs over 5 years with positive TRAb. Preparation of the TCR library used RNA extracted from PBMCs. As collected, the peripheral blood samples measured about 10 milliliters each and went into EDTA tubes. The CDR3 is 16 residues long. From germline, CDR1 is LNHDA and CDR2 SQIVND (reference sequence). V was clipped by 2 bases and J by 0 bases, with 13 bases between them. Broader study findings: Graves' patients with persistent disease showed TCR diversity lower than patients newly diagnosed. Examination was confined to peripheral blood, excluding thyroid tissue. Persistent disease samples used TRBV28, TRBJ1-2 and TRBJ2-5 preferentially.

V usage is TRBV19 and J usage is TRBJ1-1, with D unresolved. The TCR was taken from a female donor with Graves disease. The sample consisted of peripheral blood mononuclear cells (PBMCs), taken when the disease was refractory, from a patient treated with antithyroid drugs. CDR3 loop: CASSIRSDSMNTEAFF. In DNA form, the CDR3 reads TGTGCCAGTAGTATAAGGTCGGACTCAATGAACACTGAAGCTTTCTTT.